The clone carrying this T cell receptor (beta chain) appeared once. What it binds is unknown. Germline CDR1 and CDR2: MGHRA and YSYEKL. Trimming left V 4 bases short and J 5 bases short, with 14 bases between. This CDR3 contains 14 residues. Amplification yielded TCR beta CDR3 regions, with RNA transcripts as the source. Primed by the HTBI set, a first-round RT-PCR was run on the TCR CDR3. TCRdb re-analysed the multiplex PCR reads in MiXCR, keeping a single row per CDR3 protein. The table has under 350,000 distinct CDR3 sequences, roughly 23% seen once. The source of the sample is a study of T cells in Graves' hyperthyroidism and ophthalmopathy. Regarding the study as a whole: Stable hyperthyroidism was separated from ophthalmopathy by a model based on 13 V-J features.

The sequence came from a woman aged 45-65 years with Graves' hyperthyroidism. Sample: blood. J is TRBJ1-1 and V is TRBV4-1; D perhaps matches TRBD1 (6 bases). In DNA, the CDR3 is TGCGCCAGCAGCCGGACAGCCCTCGAGACTGAAGCTTTCTTT. The encoded protein is CASSRTALETEAFF.